One and the same sample provided the 15 T cell receptor beta chains below, sequenced in a study of shared clonotypes between healthy human individuals. Sequencing was performed with immunoSEQ multiplex PCR; in TCRdb, only in-frame clones are kept and a portion is missing. The repertoire holds some 1,400,000 clones, approximately 96% seen once, with roughly 1.2% in the top ten. Sample: naive CD4+ T cells sorted from blood. Regarding subset: CD45RA+ positively selected. Source of these receptors: a man aged 30-40 years in good health.

This rearrangement joins TRBV5-5 to TRBJ1-5; D remains ambiguous. Germline assignment: CDR1 SGHKS and CDR2 YYEKEE (reference sequence). The CDR3 consists of 14 residues. V was cut by 1 base and J by 6 bases, with 11 bases left in between. The CDR3 sequence is CASSLSGPLQPQHF. DNA of the CDR3: TGTGCCAGCAGCTTGTCTGGGCCTCTTCAGCCCCAGCATTTT.

This chain uses TRBV7-9 with TRBJ1-2; D is perhaps TRBD1 (5 bases). Trimming took 1 base from V and 3 from J, leaving 6 bases between them. The CDR3 runs 13 residues. Germline-derived CDR1 and CDR2 are SEHNR and FQNEAQ (reference sequence). The CDR3 coding sequence is TGTGCCAGCAGCTTAGGAGGGGACTATGGCTACACCTTC. Amino acid sequence: CASSLGGDYGYTF.

The chain carries TRBV4-3 and TRBJ1-5, with D tentatively TRBD1 (6 bases). The CDR3 extends over 16 amino acids. Between the trimmed V and J ends, which lost 0 bases and 3 bases, there was a span of 12 bases. Germline-derived CDR1 and CDR2 are LGHNA and YSLEER. CDR3 loop: CASSQDHGGFNQPQHF. The CDR3 DNA reads as TGCGCCAGCAGCCAAGATCATGGGGGCTTCAATCAGCCCCAGCATTTT.

The J gene is TRBJ2-3, the V gene TRBV27; no clear D gene. With 5 bases removed from V and 2 bases from J, the gap between germline ends came to 14 bases. Germline loops: CDR1 MNHEY, CDR2 SMNVEV (reference sequence). The CDR3 is 15 amino acids. CDR3 nucleotide sequence: TGTGCCAGCAGTCCTGAAGTGACACCCACAGATACGCAGTATTTT. Its protein product is CASSPEVTPTDTQYF.

The CDR3 DNA reads as TGTGCCAGCCAAGAGCGGAGGAACACCGGGGAGCTGTTTTTT. Protein sequence: CASQERRNTGELFF. The chain has TRBV27 and TRBJ2-2; maybe TRBD2 (5 bases). In germline, CDR1 is MNHEY, CDR2 SMNVEV (reference sequence). V shed 8 bases and J shed 1 base, with 11 bases lying between them. The CDR3 length is 14 residues.

The chain joins TRBV7-3 to TRBJ2-3, with D possibly being TRBD2 (6 bases). This CDR3 contains 16 residues. The ends were cut back, 2 bases at V and 1 base at J, with 13 bases in the middle. Germline lookup yields CDR1 SGHTA and CDR2 FQGTGA. The CDR3 spells CASSLVQGLGTDTQYF. CDR3 nucleotides: TGTGCCAGCAGCTTAGTCCAGGGACTTGGCACAGATACGCAGTATTTT.

The chain employs TRBV6-1 and TRBJ2-7; unclear D gene. This CDR3 comprises 12 residues. Trimming took 3 bases from V and 3 from J, leaving 6 bases between them. Germline loops: CDR1 MNHNS, CDR2 SASEGT. CDR3 residues: CASSDSHYEQYF. CDR3 DNA: TGTGCCAGCAGTGACAGCCACTACGAGCAGTACTTC.

The V gene is TRBV10-3, the J gene TRBJ1-1; possibly TRBD1 for D (5 bases). CDR1 and CDR2 (germline): ENHRY, SYGVKD. Between the trimmed V and J ends, which lost 0 bases and 0 bases, there was a span of 11 bases. This CDR3 comprises 16 residues. This CDR3 reads CAISESAGVLNTEAFF. For the CDR3, the DNA is TGTGCCATCAGTGAGTCGGCGGGGGTATTGAACACTGAAGCTTTCTTT.

This rearrangement joins TRBV29-1 to TRBJ2-3; D remains unclear. In germline, CDR1 is SQVTM, CDR2 ANQGSEA. V was shortened by 3 bases and J by 6 bases, with 13 bases between the two germline ends. The CDR3 sequence is 13 residues long. The CDR3 reads CSVEKHVVDTQYF. CDR3 bases: TGCAGCGTTGAGAAGCATGTCGTCGATACGCAGTATTTT.

This rearrangement joins TRBV5-1 to TRBJ1-1; 7 bases line up with TRBD1. The CDR3 sequence is 16 residues long. After removal of 3 bases from V and 0 bases from J, the junction contained 8 bases not matched to a gene. Germline lookup yields CDR1 SGHRS and CDR2 YFSETQ. In DNA, the CDR3 is TGCGCCAGCAGCTACTGGGACAGTCGGGTGAACACTGAAGCTTTCTTT. Its protein is CASSYWDSRVNTEAFF.

Comment on this clone: The sample has other DNA sequences that encode this CDR3 too. The V call is TRBV18, the J call TRBJ1-1; D unresolved. This CDR3 spans 13 amino acids. The ends were cut back, 2 bases at V and 0 bases at J, with 4 bases in the middle. Looked up from germline, CDR1 is KGHSH and CDR2 is LQKENI. CDR3 loop: CASSPKMNTEAFF. Here the CDR3 DNA reads TGTGCCAGCTCACCAAAAATGAACACTGAAGCTTTCTTT.

The chain is built from TRBV30 and TRBJ1-1, with unresolved D. Germline loops: CDR1 GTSNPN, CDR2 SVGIG (reference sequence). CDR3 length: 13 residues. Trimming removed 1 base at V and 0 bases at J, with 6 bases between. The CDR3 sequence is CAWSAQMNTEAFF. The CDR3 DNA reads as TGTGCCTGGAGTGCCCAGATGAACACTGAAGCTTTCTTT.

The V and J genes are TRBV6-1 and TRBJ2-5, with D possibly TRBD2 on 6 matching bases. Germline loops: CDR1 MNHNS, CDR2 SASEGT. The CDR3 has 13 amino acids. V lost 9 bases and J 5 bases, leaving 16 bases between the germline ends. The CDR3 reads CASITRDSETQYF. CDR3 nucleotide sequence: TGTGCCAGTATTACCCGGGACTCCGAGACCCAGTACTTC.

The chain employs TRBV23-1 and TRBJ1-3; D unclear. TRBV23-1 is noted as an ORF with a role that remains uncertain. Between the trimmed V and J ends, which lost 6 bases and 0 bases, there was a span of 9 bases. This CDR3 spans 14 amino acids. This chain's CDR3 is CASRQHPSGNTIYF. In DNA, the CDR3 is TGCGCCAGCAGACAACACCCCTCTGGAAACACCATATATTTT.

As regards this clone: Distinct nucleotide sequences in the sample also encode this CDR3. The chain is built from TRBV20-1 and TRBJ1-4; a weak D match, TRBD1 (6 bases). The V gene lost 6 bases and the J gene lost 4 bases, with 6 bases spanning the gap. CDR3 length: 11 residues. In germline, CDR1 is DFQATT, CDR2 SNEGSKA (reference sequence). The chain's CDR3 is CSAGGNEKLFF. In nucleotides, the CDR3 is TGCAGTGCAGGGGGTAATGAAAAACTGTTTTTT.